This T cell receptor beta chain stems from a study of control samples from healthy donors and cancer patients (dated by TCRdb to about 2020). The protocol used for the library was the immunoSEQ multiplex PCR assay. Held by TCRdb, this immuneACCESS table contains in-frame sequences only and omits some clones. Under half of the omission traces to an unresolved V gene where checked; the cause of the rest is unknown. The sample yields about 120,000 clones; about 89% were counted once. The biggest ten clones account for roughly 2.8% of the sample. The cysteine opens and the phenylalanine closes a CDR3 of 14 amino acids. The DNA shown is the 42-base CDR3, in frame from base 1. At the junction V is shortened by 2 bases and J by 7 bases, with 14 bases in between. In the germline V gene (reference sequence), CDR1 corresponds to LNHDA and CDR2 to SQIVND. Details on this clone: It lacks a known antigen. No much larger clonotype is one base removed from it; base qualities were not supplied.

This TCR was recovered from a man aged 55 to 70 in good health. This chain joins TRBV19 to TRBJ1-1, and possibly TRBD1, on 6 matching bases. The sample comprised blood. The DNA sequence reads TGTGCCAGTAGTATAAGTAGGGGGGACGGTGAAGCTTTCTTT. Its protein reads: CASSISRGDGEAFF.